This T cell receptor (beta chain) was sequenced for a study of blood T cell repertoires in COVID-19. This CDR3 spans 14 amino acids. CDR1 MNHEY and CDR2 SMNVEV come from the germline V gene (reference sequence). The ends were cut back, 5 bases at V and 3 bases at J, with 13 bases in the middle. Only in-frame clones appear in the TCRdb table, and some are missing; sequencing was by immunoSEQ multiplex PCR. The sample holds nearly 400,000 clones, roughly 89% seen once. Sequenced input: PBMCs or T cells enriched from blood (not recorded which). The chain has TRBV27 and TRBJ1-2; TRBD1 is a possible D gene (6 bases). The receptor was isolated from a woman under 40 who had recovered from COVID-19. The CDR3: CASSTTHRDYGYTF. For the CDR3, the DNA is TGTGCCAGCAGTACCACGCACAGGGACTATGGCTACACCTTC.